These T cell receptor beta chains were read from a single sample in a study of T cell clones after liver transplantation. Measured with immunoSEQ multiplex PCR; TCRdb has only the in-frame clones, and not every one. Of 68,000 or so clones listed, around 93% are singletons. This material consisted of CD4+ T cells from blood, taken around 27 months after liver transplant. All receptors come from a human patient who received a liver transplant. T cells may partly derive from the graft donor. CDR3s include the opening cysteine and the closing phenylalanine or tryptophan. Fields, in order: CDR3 DNA, CDR3 protein, V gene, clone size, J gene, D gene. A D gene is named only where the DNA matches it firmly. Expanded clones get a size class; other rows say once, few or many, or leave the size out.

cdr3_nt: TGTGCCAGCAGCCCCGCCTTGGCGGCCGGGGAGCTGTTTTTT
cdr3_aa: CASSPALAAGELFF
v_call: TRBV7-3
clone_size: NA
j_call: TRBJ2-2
d_call: NA

cdr3_nt: TGTGCCAGCAGCTTAGGCCTACAGGAGACCTCTGGAAACACCATATATTTT
cdr3_aa: CASSLGLQETSGNTIYF
v_call: TRBV11-2
clone_size: NA
j_call: TRBJ1-3
d_call: NA

cdr3_nt: TGTGCCAGCAGTTCCAGAACGGGAGTGATGGAGACCCAGTACTTC
cdr3_aa: CASSSRTGVMETQYF
v_call: TRBV9
clone_size: NA
j_call: TRBJ2-5
d_call: NA

cdr3_nt: TGTGCCAGCAGCCCGGGACAGGGCAACTATGGCTACACCTTC
cdr3_aa: CASSPGQGNYGYTF
v_call: TRBV9
clone_size: NA
j_call: TRBJ1-2
d_call: TRBD1

cdr3_nt: TGTGCCAGCAGCTCTCAGGGGGCTCGGGAGCAGTACTTC
cdr3_aa: CASSSQGAREQYF
v_call: TRBV9
clone_size: NA
j_call: TRBJ2-7
d_call: TRBD1

cdr3_nt: TGTGCCAGCAGTGTCGACGGAATCATGAACACTGAAGCTTTCTTT
cdr3_aa: CASSVDGIMNTEAFF
v_call: TRBV6-1
clone_size: NA
j_call: TRBJ1-1
d_call: NA

cdr3_nt: TGTGCCTGGAGGGAGGGCGGGGTTTTCTTT
cdr3_aa: CAWREGGVFF
v_call: TRBV30
clone_size: NA
j_call: TRBJ1-1
d_call: NA

cdr3_nt: TGCGCCAGCAGCTTGGCCACCACGGAAGAGACCCAGTACTTC
cdr3_aa: CASSLATTEETQYF
v_call: TRBV5-1
clone_size: NA
j_call: TRBJ2-5
d_call: NA

cdr3_nt: TGCGCCAGCAGCCAAAGACCTTTCGGGGATACGCAGTATTTT
cdr3_aa: CASSQRPFGDTQYF
v_call: TRBV4-1
clone_size: NA
j_call: TRBJ2-3
d_call: NA

cdr3_nt: TGTGCCAGCAGCTTAGCGCTAGCGGGAGGCCAAGAGACCCAGTACTTC
cdr3_aa: CASSLALAGGQETQYF
v_call: TRBV7-2
clone_size: NA
j_call: TRBJ2-5
d_call: TRBD2

cdr3_nt: TGTGCCAGCAGTTCAGGTTTCGTCAGGAACACTGAAGCTTTCTTT
cdr3_aa: CASSSGFVRNTEAFF
v_call: TRBV2
clone_size: NA
j_call: TRBJ1-1
d_call: NA

cdr3_nt: TGTGCCAGCAGCTACAGCGGAAGCACAGATACGCAGTATTTT
cdr3_aa: CASSYSGSTDTQYF
v_call: TRBV7-3
clone_size: NA
j_call: TRBJ2-3
d_call: NA

cdr3_nt: TGTGCCAGCAGACGACAGGAATCCTACAATGAGCAGTTCTTC
cdr3_aa: CASRRQESYNEQFF
v_call: TRBV2
clone_size: NA
j_call: TRBJ2-1
d_call: NA

cdr3_nt: TGTGCCAGCAGCTTATGGTGGGAGGGCCTAAATGAGCAGTTCTTC
cdr3_aa: CASSLWWEGLNEQFF
v_call: TRBV7-2
clone_size: NA
j_call: TRBJ2-1
d_call: TRBD2

cdr3_nt: TGTGCCAGCAGCCCCCTACAGGGGTTGTTCACAGATACGCAGTATTTT
cdr3_aa: CASSPLQGLFTDTQYF
v_call: TRBV7-9
clone_size: NA
j_call: TRBJ2-3
d_call: TRBD1

cdr3_nt: TGTGCCAGCAGAAACCGGGGTCACACAGATACGCAGTATTTT
cdr3_aa: CASRNRGHTDTQYF
v_call: TRBV2
clone_size: NA
j_call: TRBJ2-3
d_call: NA

cdr3_nt: TGTGCCAGCAGCCCACACTCATTGCTTGACAGGGAGTTCGCTGAAGCTTTCTTT
cdr3_aa: CASSPHSLLDREFAEAFF
v_call: TRBV5-6
clone_size: NA
j_call: TRBJ1-1
d_call: TRBD1

cdr3_nt: TGTGCCAGCAGTGATAGTTGGGCTAGCGGGGGATCTCACCAAGAGACCCAGTACTTC
cdr3_aa: CASSDSWASGGSHQETQYF
v_call: TRBV2
clone_size: once
j_call: TRBJ2-5
d_call: TRBD2

cdr3_nt: TGTGCCAGCAGCTTAGATCTTAGCGGGACCTACAATGAGCAGTTCTTC
cdr3_aa: CASSLDLSGTYNEQFF
v_call: TRBV11-3
clone_size: NA
j_call: TRBJ2-1
d_call: TRBD2

cdr3_nt: TGTGCCAGCAGTTTGGAACAGCCCCAGCATTTT
cdr3_aa: CASSLEQPQHF
v_call: TRBV28
clone_size: NA
j_call: TRBJ1-5
d_call: NA

cdr3_nt: TGCGCCAGCAGACACCCTAACACCGGGGAGCTGTTTTTT
cdr3_aa: CASRHPNTGELFF
v_call: TRBV5-1
clone_size: NA
j_call: TRBJ2-2
d_call: NA

cdr3_nt: TGTGCCAGCAGGGGAGCGGGAAACGAGCAGTACTTC
cdr3_aa: CASRGAGNEQYF
v_call: TRBV2
clone_size: NA
j_call: TRBJ2-7
d_call: TRBD2

cdr3_nt: TGTGCCAGCAGCCAAGATCTTCGGAACAGGGCTAGCGGGATGTGGTACGAGCAGTACTTC
cdr3_aa: CASSQDLRNRASGMWYEQYF
v_call: TRBV4-2
clone_size: few
j_call: TRBJ2-7
d_call: TRBD2

cdr3_nt: TGCGCCAGCAGCTCCCTTCAGGGCCACGAGCAGTACTTC
cdr3_aa: CASSSLQGHEQYF
v_call: TRBV5-1
clone_size: NA
j_call: TRBJ2-7
d_call: NA

cdr3_nt: TGTGCCAGCAGTCCATCCGGGACAGGGGTCGAAAAACTGTTTTTT
cdr3_aa: CASSPSGTGVEKLFF
v_call: TRBV28
clone_size: NA
j_call: TRBJ1-4
d_call: TRBD1

cdr3_nt: TGTGCCAGCAGCTTAGGGCAGGGGGTTGCGGCTAATGAAAAACTGTTTTTT
cdr3_aa: CASSLGQGVAANEKLFF
v_call: TRBV7-9
clone_size: once
j_call: TRBJ1-4
d_call: TRBD1

cdr3_nt: TGTGCCAGTAGTCCCAGCACAGATACGCAGTATTTT
cdr3_aa: CASSPSTDTQYF
v_call: TRBV19
clone_size: NA
j_call: TRBJ2-3
d_call: NA

cdr3_nt: TGTGCCAGCAGTGAAACCTGGACGGGGGTAGCGGGAGGCTGGGAGAGAACAGATACGCAGTATTTT
cdr3_aa: CASSETWTGVAGGWERTDTQYF
v_call: TRBV6-1
clone_size: NA
j_call: TRBJ2-3
d_call: TRBD2

cdr3_nt: TGTGCCAGCAGTTCGCCCTCCTTCGGACAGGGAGGGAGCAATCAGCCCCAGCATTTT
cdr3_aa: CASSSPSFGQGGSNQPQHF
v_call: TRBV28
clone_size: NA
j_call: TRBJ1-5
d_call: TRBD1

cdr3_nt: TGTGCCAGCAGCTTAGCAGGGGGCTACGAGACCCAGTACTTC
cdr3_aa: CASSLAGGYETQYF
v_call: TRBV7-2
clone_size: NA
j_call: TRBJ2-5
d_call: TRBD1

cdr3_nt: TGTGCCAGCAGCTCAGAACGGGGCTTGGCAGATACGCAGTATTTT
cdr3_aa: CASSSERGLADTQYF
v_call: TRBV7-6
clone_size: once
j_call: TRBJ2-3
d_call: NA

cdr3_nt: TGCAGCGTTATCGGCCAGACCTTGAGGCCCGGGGAGCTGTTTTTT
cdr3_aa: CSVIGQTLRPGELFF
v_call: TRBV29-1
clone_size: once
j_call: TRBJ2-2
d_call: NA

cdr3_nt: TGTGCCAGCAGTGAATTTAGGGGACAGAACAATGAGCAGTTCTTC
cdr3_aa: CASSEFRGQNNEQFF
v_call: TRBV25-1
clone_size: once
j_call: TRBJ2-1
d_call: TRBD1

cdr3_nt: TGCAGCGTGGGACAGGCTTTTAATCAGCCCCAGCATTTT
cdr3_aa: CSVGQAFNQPQHF
v_call: TRBV29-1
clone_size: NA
j_call: TRBJ1-5
d_call: TRBD1

cdr3_nt: TGTGCCAGCTCACCTCGGGGGACAGACGATGGCTACACCTTC
cdr3_aa: CASSPRGTDDGYTF
v_call: TRBV18
clone_size: NA
j_call: TRBJ1-2
d_call: TRBD1

cdr3_nt: TGCGCCAGCAGCCCGGCCGGGAGGGATTCGGAGACCCAGTACTTC
cdr3_aa: CASSPAGRDSETQYF
v_call: TRBV5-1
clone_size: NA
j_call: TRBJ2-5
d_call: TRBD2

cdr3_nt: TGTGCCAGTAGTGAAGGGGTAGGGCAGTACTTC
cdr3_aa: CASSEGVGQYF
v_call: TRBV19
clone_size: NA
j_call: TRBJ2-7
d_call: NA

cdr3_nt: TGTGCCAGCAAAAAGGACCGCGGGAGCTCCTACGAGCAGTACTTC
cdr3_aa: CASKKDRGSSYEQYF
v_call: TRBV6-5
clone_size: NA
j_call: TRBJ2-7
d_call: TRBD2

cdr3_nt: TGTGCCAGCACGGGGGGGGACAGGGGCTCACGCGAGAGGGGCTACACCTTC
cdr3_aa: CASTGGDRGSRERGYTF
v_call: TRBV25-1
clone_size: NA
j_call: TRBJ1-2
d_call: TRBD1

cdr3_nt: TGTGCCAGCAGCTTGGGCGGAGCTAACTATGGCTACACCTTC
cdr3_aa: CASSLGGANYGYTF
v_call: TRBV5-6
clone_size: NA
j_call: TRBJ1-2
d_call: NA

cdr3_nt: TGTGCCAGCAGGGGAGTTGGCGGTAGGGGAGATACGCAGTATTTT
cdr3_aa: CASRGVGGRGDTQYF
v_call: TRBV5-6
clone_size: NA
j_call: TRBJ2-3
d_call: NA

cdr3_nt: TGCGCCAGCACCGGGACAGGGAGAAATGAAAAACTGTTTTTT
cdr3_aa: CASTGTGRNEKLFF
v_call: TRBV5-1
clone_size: NA
j_call: TRBJ1-4
d_call: TRBD1

cdr3_nt: TGTGCCAGCAGCCCCGGGGGGTGGACAGGGGGCAGCGTCGGTGGCTACACCTTC
cdr3_aa: CASSPGGWTGGSVGGYTF
v_call: TRBV5-4
clone_size: NA
j_call: TRBJ1-2
d_call: TRBD1

cdr3_nt: TGTGCCAGCAGTCCGGCGGACGGTGGGGGAGAGACCCAGTACTTC
cdr3_aa: CASSPADGGGETQYF
v_call: TRBV28
clone_size: NA
j_call: TRBJ2-5
d_call: NA

cdr3_nt: TGTGCCACCAGGGGAAGAGGAACTTGGGAAAAACTGTTTTTT
cdr3_aa: CATRGRGTWEKLFF
v_call: TRBV15
clone_size: NA
j_call: TRBJ1-4
d_call: NA

cdr3_nt: TGTGCCAGCAGCTTACAGATGGACACTGAAGCTTTCTTT
cdr3_aa: CASSLQMDTEAFF
v_call: TRBV11-3
clone_size: NA
j_call: TRBJ1-1
d_call: NA

cdr3_nt: TGCGCCAGCAGTGAGGACACGCACTCTGGAAACACCATATATTTT
cdr3_aa: CASSEDTHSGNTIYF
v_call: TRBV10-2
clone_size: NA
j_call: TRBJ1-3
d_call: NA

cdr3_nt: TGCAGCGTTGAAGTGTGGGACGTTTACAATGAGCAGTTCTTC
cdr3_aa: CSVEVWDVYNEQFF
v_call: TRBV29-1
clone_size: NA
j_call: TRBJ2-1
d_call: NA

cdr3_nt: TGTGCCGCAGGATGGAGGAGCAATCAGCCCCAGCATTTT
cdr3_aa: CAAGWRSNQPQHF
v_call: TRBV19
clone_size: NA
j_call: TRBJ1-5
d_call: NA

cdr3_nt: TGTGCCAGCAGCTTGGGAATATCGACTAGCGGACCCCAAGAGACCCAGTACTTC
cdr3_aa: CASSLGISTSGPQETQYF
v_call: TRBV5-4
clone_size: NA
j_call: TRBJ2-5
d_call: TRBD2

cdr3_nt: TGCGCCAGCAGCAGGGTTGCTGGGGCCAACGTCCTGACTTTC
cdr3_aa: CASSRVAGANVLTF
v_call: TRBV5-1
clone_size: NA
j_call: TRBJ2-6
d_call: NA

cdr3_nt: TGTGCCAGCAGTCCCTGGGACGGAAGCTCTGGAAACACCATATATTTT
cdr3_aa: CASSPWDGSSGNTIYF
v_call: TRBV28
clone_size: NA
j_call: TRBJ1-3
d_call: NA

cdr3_nt: TGTGCCATCAGTGAGTCAACAGTACTCGATACGCAGTATTTT
cdr3_aa: CAISESTVLDTQYF
v_call: TRBV10-3
clone_size: NA
j_call: TRBJ2-3
d_call: NA